This T cell receptor beta chain stems from a study of T-cell memory formation after mild COVID-19. TCRdb reanalysed the 5' RACE reads using MiXCR and keeps one entry per CDR3 protein. The table lists 250,000 to 350,000 distinct CDR3 sequences, 19% of them singletons, with under 25% in the top ten. The CDR3 spans 14 residues. The germline V and J ends were trimmed by 5 bases and 9 bases, with 14 bases remaining between them. Germline V CDR1 and CDR2: SEHNR, FQNEAQ (reference sequence). The clonotype originates from a man aged 18 to 30 who had mild COVID-19 (a few samples of this study predate the infection). Cell type and time point are not known. Source material: PBMCs or a T cell subset sorted from them (not recorded which). V usage is TRBV7-9 and J usage is TRBJ1-6; D possibly corresponds to TRBD1 (6 bases). CDR3 bases: TGTGCCAGCAGCATCGGGGGGCAGGCTTCACCCCTCCACTTT. As protein: CASSIGGQASPLHF.